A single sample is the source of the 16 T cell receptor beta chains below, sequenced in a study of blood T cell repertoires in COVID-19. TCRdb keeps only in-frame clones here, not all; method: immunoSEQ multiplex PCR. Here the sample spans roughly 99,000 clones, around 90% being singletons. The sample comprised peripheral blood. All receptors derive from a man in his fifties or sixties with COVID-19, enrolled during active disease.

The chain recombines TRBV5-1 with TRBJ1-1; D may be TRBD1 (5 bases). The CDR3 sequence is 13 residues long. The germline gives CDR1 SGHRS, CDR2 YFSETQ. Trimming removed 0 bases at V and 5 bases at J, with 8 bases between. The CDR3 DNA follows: TGCGCCAGCAGCTTGGACGGGGGAACTGAAGCTTTCTTT. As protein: CASSLDGGTEAFF.

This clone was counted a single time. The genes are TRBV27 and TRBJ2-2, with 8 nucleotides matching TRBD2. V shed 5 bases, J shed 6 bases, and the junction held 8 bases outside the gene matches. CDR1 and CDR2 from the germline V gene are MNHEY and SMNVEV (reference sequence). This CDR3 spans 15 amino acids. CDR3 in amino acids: CASSLRGAGSGELFF. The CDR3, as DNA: TGTGCCAGCAGTCTGCGGGGGGCCGGGTCCGGGGAGCTGTTTTTT.

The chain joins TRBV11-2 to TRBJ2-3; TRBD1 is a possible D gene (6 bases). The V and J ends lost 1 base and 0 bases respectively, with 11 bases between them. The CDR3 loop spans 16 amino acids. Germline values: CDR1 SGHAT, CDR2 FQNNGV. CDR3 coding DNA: TGTGCCAGCAGCTTAGTGGCAGGGGCGAGCACAGATACGCAGTATTTT. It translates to CASSLVAGASTDTQYF.

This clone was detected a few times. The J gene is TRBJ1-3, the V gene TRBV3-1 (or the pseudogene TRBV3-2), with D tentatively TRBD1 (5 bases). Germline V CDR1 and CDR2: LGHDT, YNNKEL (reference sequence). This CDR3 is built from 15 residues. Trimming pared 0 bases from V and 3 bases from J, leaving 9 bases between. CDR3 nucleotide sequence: TGTGCCAGCAGCCAAGACAGGGTGAGTGGAAACACCATATATTTT. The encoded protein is CASSQDRVSGNTIYF.

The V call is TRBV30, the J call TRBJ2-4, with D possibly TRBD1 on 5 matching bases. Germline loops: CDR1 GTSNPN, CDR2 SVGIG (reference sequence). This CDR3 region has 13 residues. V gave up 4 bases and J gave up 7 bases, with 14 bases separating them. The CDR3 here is CAWTDIAGNIQYF. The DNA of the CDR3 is TGTGCCTGGACGGACATAGCCGGGAACATTCAGTACTTC.

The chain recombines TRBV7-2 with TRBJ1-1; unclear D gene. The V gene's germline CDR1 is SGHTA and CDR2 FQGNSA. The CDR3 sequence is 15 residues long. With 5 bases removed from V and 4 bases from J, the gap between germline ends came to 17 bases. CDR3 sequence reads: CASSPRSVGVTEAFF. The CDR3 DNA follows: TGTGCCAGCAGCCCCCGCTCGGTGGGAGTCACTGAAGCTTTCTTT.

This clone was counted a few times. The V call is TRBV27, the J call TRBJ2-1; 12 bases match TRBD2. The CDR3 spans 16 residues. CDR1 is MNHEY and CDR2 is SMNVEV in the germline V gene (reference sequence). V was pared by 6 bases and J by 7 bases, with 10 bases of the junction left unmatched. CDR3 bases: TGTGCCAGCAGGCCCTTGACTAGCGGGGGACGGAATGAGCAGTTCTTC. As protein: CASRPLTSGGRNEQFF.

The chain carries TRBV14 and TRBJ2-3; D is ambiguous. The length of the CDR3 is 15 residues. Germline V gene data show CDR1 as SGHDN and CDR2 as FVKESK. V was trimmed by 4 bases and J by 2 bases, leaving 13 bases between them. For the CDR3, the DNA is TGTGCCAGCAGCCCTCTTGAGGCGCCCACAGATACGCAGTATTTT. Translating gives CASSPLEAPTDTQYF.

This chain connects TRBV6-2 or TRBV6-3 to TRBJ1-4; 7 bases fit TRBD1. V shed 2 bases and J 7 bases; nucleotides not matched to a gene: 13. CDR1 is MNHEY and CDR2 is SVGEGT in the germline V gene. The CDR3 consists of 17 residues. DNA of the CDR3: TGTGCCAGCAGTTACACCCGACAGGGCCCGAGAGGTGAAAAACTGTTTTTT. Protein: CASSYTRQGPRGEKLFF.

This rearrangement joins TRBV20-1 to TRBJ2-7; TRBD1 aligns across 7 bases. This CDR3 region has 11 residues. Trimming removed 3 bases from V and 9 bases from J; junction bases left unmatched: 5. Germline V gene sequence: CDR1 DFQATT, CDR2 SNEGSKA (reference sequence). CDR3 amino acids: CSASQGDRQYF. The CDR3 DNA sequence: TGCAGTGCTAGCCAAGGGGACAGGCAGTACTTC.

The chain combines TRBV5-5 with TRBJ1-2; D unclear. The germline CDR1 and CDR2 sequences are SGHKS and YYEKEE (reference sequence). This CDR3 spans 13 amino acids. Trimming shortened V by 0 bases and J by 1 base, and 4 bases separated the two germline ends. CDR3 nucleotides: TGTGCCAGCAGCTTGGGAGGTAACTATGGCTACACCTTC. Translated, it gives CASSLGGNYGYTF.

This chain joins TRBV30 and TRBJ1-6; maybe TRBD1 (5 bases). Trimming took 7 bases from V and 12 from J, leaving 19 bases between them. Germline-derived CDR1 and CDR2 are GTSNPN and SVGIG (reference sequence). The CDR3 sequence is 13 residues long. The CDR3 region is CAYLSVGGGPLHF. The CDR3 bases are TGTGCCTACCTCTCCGTCGGGGGGGGACCCCTCCACTTT. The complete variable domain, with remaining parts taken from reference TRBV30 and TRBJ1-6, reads SQTIHQWPATLVQPVGSPLSLECTVEGTSNPNLYWYRQAAGRGLQLLFYSVGIGQISSEVPQNLSASRPQDRQFILSSKKLLLSDSGFYLCAYLSVGGGPLHFGNGTRLTVT.

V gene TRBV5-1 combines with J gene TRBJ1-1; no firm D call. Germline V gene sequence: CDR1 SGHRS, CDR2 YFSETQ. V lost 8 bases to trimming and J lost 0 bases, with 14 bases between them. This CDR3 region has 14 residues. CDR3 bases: TGCGCCAGTTTCGAACGGGGAGTGAACACTGAAGCTTTCTTT. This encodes CASFERGVNTEAFF.

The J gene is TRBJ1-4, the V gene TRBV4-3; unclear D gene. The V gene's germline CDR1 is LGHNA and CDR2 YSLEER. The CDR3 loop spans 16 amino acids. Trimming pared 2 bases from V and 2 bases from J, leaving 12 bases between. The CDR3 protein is CASSQRRRSTNEKLFF. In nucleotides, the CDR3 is TGCGCCAGCAGCCAAAGGAGAAGATCCACTAATGAAAAACTGTTTTTT.

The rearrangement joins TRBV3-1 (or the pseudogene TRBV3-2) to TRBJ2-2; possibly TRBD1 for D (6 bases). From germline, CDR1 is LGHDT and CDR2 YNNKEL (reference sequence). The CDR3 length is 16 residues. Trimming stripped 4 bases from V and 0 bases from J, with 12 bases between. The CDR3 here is CASSLRDISNTGELFF. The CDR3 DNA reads TGTGCCAGCAGCCTAAGGGACATCTCGAACACCGGGGAGCTGTTTTTT.

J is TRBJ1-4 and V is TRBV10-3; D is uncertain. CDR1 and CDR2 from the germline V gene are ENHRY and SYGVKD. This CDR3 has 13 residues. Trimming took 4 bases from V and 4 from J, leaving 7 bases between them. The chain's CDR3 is CAISGGVNEKLFF. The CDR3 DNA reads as TGTGCCATCAGTGGTGGAGTTAATGAAAAACTGTTTTTT.